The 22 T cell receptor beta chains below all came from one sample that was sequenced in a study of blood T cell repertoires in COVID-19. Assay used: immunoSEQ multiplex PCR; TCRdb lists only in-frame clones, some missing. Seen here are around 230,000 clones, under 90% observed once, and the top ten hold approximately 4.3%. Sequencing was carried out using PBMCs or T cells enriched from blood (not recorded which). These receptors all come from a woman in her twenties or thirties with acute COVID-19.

The CDR3 protein is CASSYGRTDYDSPLHF. As DNA, the CDR3 is TGTGCCAGCAGTTACGGAAGGACAGACTACGATTCACCCCTCCACTTT. This rearrangement joins TRBV6-5 to TRBJ1-6; maybe TRBD1 (6 bases). The CDR3 sequence is 16 residues long. Trimming cost V 2 bases and J 8 bases, with 16 bases left between them. Germline CDR1 and CDR2: MNHEY and SVGAGI.

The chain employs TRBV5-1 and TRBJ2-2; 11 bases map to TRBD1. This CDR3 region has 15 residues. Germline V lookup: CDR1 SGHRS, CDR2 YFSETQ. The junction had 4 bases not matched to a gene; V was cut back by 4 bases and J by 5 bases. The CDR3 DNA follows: TGCGCCAGCAGCGTCGGGACAGGGGGAACCGGGGAGCTGTTTTTT. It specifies CASSVGTGGTGELFF.

This CDR3 is CASSESGGTGELFF. CDR3 nucleotide sequence: TGCGCCAGCAGTGAGTCTGGCGGGACCGGGGAGCTGTTTTTT. The rearrangement links TRBV10-2 to TRBJ2-2; D possibly corresponds to TRBD2 (5 bases). V was pared by 0 bases and J by 5 bases, with 7 bases between. The CDR3 has 14 residues. CDR1 is WSHSY and CDR2 is SAAADI in the germline V gene.

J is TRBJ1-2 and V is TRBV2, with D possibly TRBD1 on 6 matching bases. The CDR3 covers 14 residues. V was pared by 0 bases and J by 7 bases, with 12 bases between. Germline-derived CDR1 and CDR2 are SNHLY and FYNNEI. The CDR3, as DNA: TGTGCCAGCAGTGAAGCGCACAGGGAAGGTGGCTACACCTTC. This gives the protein CASSEAHREGGYTF.

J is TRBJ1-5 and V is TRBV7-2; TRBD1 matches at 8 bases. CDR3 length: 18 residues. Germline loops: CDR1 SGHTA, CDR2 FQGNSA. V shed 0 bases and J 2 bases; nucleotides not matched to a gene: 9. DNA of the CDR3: TGTGCCAGCAGCTTAGCTGGAGCAGGGGGCGCCGGCAATCAGCCCCAGCATTTT. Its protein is CASSLAGAGGAGNQPQHF.

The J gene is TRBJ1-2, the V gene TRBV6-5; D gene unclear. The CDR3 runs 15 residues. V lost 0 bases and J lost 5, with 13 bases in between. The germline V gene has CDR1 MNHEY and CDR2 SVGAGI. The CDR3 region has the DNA TGTGCCAGCAGTTACTCGACGAGGGTAATGTATGGCTACACCTTC. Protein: CASSYSTRVMYGYTF.

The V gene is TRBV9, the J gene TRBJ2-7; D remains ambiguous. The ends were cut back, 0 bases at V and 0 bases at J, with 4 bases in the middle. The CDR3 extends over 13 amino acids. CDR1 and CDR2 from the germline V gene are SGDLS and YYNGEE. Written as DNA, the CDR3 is TGTGCCAGCAGCGTAGGGAGCTCCTACGAGCAGTACTTC. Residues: CASSVGSSYEQYF. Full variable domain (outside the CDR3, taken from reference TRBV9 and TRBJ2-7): DSGVTQTPKHLITATGQRVTLRCSPRSGDLSVYWYQQSLDQGLQFLIQYYNGEERAKGNILERFSAQQFPDLHSELNLSSLELGDSALYFCASSVGSSYEQYFGPGTRLTVT.

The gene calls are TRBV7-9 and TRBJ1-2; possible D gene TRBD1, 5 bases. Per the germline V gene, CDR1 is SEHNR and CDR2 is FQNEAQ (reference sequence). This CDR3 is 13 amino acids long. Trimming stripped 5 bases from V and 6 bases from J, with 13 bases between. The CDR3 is CASSPTVRDGYTF. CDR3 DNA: TGTGCCAGCAGCCCGACGGTCAGGGATGGCTACACCTTC.

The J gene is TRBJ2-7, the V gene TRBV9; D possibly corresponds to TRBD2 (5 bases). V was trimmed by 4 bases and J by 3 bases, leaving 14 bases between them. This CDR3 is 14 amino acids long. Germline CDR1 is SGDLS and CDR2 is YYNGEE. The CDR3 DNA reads TGTGCCAGCAGCCCTCCGGGATCGAACTACGAGCAGTACTTC. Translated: CASSPPGSNYEQYF.

CDR3 in amino acids: CASSIVQGQGSGANVLTF. DNA for the CDR3: TGTGCCAGTAGTATAGTTCAGGGACAGGGATCTGGGGCCAACGTCCTGACTTTC. The gene calls are TRBV19 and TRBJ2-6; TRBD1 matches at 9 bases. V gave up 1 base and J gave up 1 base; unmatched junction bases: 5. Germline CDR1 LNHDA, CDR2 SQIVND (reference sequence). This CDR3 region has 18 residues.

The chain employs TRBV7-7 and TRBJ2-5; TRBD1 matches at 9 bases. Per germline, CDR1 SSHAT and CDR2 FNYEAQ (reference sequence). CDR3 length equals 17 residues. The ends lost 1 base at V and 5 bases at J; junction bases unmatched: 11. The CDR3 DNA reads TGTGCCAGCAGCTTAGGAACTCAACAGGGGGCTGGGGAGACCCAGTACTTC. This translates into CASSLGTQQGAGETQYF.

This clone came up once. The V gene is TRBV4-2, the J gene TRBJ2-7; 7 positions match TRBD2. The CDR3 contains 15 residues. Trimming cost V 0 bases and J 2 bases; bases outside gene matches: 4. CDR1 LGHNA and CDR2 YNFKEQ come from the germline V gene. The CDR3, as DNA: TGTGCCAGCAGCCAAGATGTGACTAGCCCCTACGAGCAGTACTTC. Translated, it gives CASSQDVTSPYEQYF.

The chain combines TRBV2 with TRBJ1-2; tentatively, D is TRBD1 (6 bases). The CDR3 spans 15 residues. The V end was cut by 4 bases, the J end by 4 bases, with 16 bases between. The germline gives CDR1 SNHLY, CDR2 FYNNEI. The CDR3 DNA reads TGTGCCAGCAGTGCACCGGGGGGCTTGGGCTATGGCTACACCTTC. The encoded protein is CASSAPGGLGYGYTF.

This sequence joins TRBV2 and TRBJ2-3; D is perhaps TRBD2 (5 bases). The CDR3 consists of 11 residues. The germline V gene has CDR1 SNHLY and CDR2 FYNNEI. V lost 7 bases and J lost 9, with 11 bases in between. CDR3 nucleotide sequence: TGTGCCAGCAAAATCACGGGAACGCAGTATTTT. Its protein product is CASKITGTQYF.

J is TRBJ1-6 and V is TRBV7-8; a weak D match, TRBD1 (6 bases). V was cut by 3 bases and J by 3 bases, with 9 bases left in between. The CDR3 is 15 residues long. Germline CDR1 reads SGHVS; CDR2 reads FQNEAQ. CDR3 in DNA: TGTGCCAGCAGCTTCGACAGGAGCTATAATTCACCCCTCCACTTT. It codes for CASSFDRSYNSPLHF.

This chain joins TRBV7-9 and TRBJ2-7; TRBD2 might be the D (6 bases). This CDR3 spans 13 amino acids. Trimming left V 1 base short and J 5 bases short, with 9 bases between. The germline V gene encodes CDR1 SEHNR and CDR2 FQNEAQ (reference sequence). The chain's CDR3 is CASSLGGGNEQYF. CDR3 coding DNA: TGTGCCAGCAGCTTAGGAGGCGGGAACGAGCAGTACTTC.

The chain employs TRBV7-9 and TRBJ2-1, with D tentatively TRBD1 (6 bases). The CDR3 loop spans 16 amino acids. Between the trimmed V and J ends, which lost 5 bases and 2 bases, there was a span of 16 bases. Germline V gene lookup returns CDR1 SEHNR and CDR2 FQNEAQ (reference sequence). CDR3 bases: TGTGCCAGCAGCCCTGCGATAAAGGGGGCCTACAATGAGCAGTTCTTC. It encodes CASSPAIKGAYNEQFF.

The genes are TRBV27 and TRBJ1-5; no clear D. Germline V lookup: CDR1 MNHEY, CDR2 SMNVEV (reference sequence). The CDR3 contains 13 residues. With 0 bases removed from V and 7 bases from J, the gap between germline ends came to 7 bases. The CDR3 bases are TGTGCCAGCAGTTTATCCCTCGGGCAGCCCCAGCATTTT. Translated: CASSLSLGQPQHF.

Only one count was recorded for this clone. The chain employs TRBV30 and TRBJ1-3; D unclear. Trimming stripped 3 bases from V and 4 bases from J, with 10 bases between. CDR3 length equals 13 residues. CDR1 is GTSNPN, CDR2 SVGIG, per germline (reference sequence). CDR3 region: CAWSWSGGNTIYF. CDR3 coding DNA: TGTGCCTGGAGCTGGAGCGGGGGAAACACCATATATTTT.

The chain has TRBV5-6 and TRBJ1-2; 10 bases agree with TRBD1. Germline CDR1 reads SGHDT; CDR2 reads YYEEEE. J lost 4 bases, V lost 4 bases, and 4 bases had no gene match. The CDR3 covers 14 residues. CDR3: CASSPDRGTYGYTF. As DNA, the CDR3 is TGTGCCAGCAGCCCGGACAGGGGGACCTATGGCTACACCTTC.

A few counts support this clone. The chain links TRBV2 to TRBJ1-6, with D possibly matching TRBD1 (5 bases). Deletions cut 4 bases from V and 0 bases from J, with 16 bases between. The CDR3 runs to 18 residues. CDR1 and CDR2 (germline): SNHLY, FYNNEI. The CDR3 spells CASSVVVRASSYNSPLHF. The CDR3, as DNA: TGTGCCAGCAGTGTGGTAGTCAGGGCCAGCTCCTATAATTCACCCCTCCACTTT.

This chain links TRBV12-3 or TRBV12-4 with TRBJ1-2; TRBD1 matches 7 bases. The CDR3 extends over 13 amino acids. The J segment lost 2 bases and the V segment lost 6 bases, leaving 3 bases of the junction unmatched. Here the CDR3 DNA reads TGTGCCAGCAGCTCCAGGGGGAACTATGGCTACACCTTC. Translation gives CASSSRGNYGYTF.